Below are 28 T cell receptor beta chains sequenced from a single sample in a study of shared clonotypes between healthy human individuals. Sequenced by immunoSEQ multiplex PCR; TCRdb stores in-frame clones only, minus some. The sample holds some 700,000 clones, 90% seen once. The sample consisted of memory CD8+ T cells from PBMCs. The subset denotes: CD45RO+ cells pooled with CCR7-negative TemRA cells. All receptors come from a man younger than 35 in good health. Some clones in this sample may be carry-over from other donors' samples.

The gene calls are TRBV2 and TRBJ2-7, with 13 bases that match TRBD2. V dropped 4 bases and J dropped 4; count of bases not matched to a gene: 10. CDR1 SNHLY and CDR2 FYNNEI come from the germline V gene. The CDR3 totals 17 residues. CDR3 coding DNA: TGTGCCAGCAGTGGATCGACTAGCGGGAGGCTCATTTACGAGCAGTACTTC. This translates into CASSGSTSGRLIYEQYF.

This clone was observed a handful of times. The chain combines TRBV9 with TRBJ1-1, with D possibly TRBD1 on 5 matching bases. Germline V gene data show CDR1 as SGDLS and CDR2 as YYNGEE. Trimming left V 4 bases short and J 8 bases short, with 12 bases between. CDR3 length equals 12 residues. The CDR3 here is CASSPHAGEAFF. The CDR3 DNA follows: TGTGCCAGCAGCCCGCACGCAGGGGAAGCTTTCTTT.

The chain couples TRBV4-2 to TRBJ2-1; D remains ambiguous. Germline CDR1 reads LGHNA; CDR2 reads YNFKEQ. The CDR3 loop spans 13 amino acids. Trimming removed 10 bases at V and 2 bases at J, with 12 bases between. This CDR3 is CATPTRTYNEQFF. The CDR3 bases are TGTGCCACACCTACACGGACCTACAATGAGCAGTTCTTC.

CDR3 amino acids: CASSLGSGAHEQFF. In DNA, the CDR3 is TGTGCCAGCAGCTTGGGGTCAGGGGCTCATGAGCAGTTCTTC. The chain couples TRBV11-2 to TRBJ2-1; maybe TRBD1 (6 bases). Trimming cost V 3 bases and J 8 bases, with 14 bases left between them. This CDR3 contains 14 residues. Germline CDR1 SGHAT, CDR2 FQNNGV.

The CDR3 DNA follows: TGTGCCAGCAGCCCCCTGGACAGGGCAAGGGGGACCCAGTACTTC. Translation gives CASSPLDRARGTQYF. This chain connects TRBV4-2 to TRBJ2-5, with 8 bases that match TRBD1. Germline V lookup: CDR1 LGHNA, CDR2 YNFKEQ. The CDR3 has 15 amino acids. The V gene end was trimmed by 4 bases and the J gene end by 7 bases; junction bases not matched to a gene: 11.

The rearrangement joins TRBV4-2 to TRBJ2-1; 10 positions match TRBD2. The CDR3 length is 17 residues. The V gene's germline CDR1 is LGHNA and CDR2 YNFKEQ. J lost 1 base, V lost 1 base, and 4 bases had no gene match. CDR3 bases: TGTGCCAGCAGCCAAGGACTAGCGGGCTTTTCCTACAATGAGCAGTTCTTC. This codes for CASSQGLAGFSYNEQFF.

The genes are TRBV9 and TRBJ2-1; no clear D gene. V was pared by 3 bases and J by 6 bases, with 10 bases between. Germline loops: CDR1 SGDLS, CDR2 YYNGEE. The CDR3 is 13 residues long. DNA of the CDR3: TGTGCCAGCAGCGCCTTAAACCTCAATGAGCAGTTCTTC. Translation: CASSALNLNEQFF.

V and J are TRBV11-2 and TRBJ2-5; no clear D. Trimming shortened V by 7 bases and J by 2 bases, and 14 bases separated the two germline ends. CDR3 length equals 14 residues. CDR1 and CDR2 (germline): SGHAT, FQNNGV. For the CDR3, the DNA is TGTGCCAGCACCCCAGTGGGCTGGCAAGAGACCCAGTACTTC. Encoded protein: CASTPVGWQETQYF.

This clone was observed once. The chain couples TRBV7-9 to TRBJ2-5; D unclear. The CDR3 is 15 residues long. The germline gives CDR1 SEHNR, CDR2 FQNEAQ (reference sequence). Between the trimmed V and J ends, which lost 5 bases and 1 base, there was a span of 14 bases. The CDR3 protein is CASSQTRFSQETQYF. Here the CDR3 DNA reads TGTGCCAGCAGCCAGACCAGGTTCAGCCAAGAGACCCAGTACTTC. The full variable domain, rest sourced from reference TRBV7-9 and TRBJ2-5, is DTGVSQNPRHKITKRGQNVTFRCDPISEHNRLYWYRQTLGQGPEFLTYFQNEAQLEKSRLLSDRFSAERPKGSFSTLEIQRTEQGDSAMYLCASSQTRFSQETQYFGPGTRLLVL.

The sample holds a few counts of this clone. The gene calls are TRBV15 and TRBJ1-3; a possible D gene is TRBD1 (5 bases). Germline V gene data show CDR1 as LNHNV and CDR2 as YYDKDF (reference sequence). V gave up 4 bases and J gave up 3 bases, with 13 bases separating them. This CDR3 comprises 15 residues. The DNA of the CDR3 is TGTGCCACCAGCATCCCAAGGGGAGGTGGAAACACCATATATTTT. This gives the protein CATSIPRGGGNTIYF.

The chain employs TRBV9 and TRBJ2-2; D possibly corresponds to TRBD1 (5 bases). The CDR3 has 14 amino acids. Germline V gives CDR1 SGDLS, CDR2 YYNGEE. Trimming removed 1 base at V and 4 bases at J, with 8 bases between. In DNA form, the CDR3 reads TGTGCCAGCAGCGTAAGGGGCGGCACCGGGGAGCTGTTTTTT. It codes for CASSVRGGTGELFF. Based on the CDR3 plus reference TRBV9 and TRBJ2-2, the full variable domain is DSGVTQTPKHLITATGQRVTLRCSPRSGDLSVYWYQQSLDQGLQFLIQYYNGEERAKGNILERFSAQQFPDLHSELNLSSLELGDSALYFCASSVRGGTGELFFGEGSRLTVL.

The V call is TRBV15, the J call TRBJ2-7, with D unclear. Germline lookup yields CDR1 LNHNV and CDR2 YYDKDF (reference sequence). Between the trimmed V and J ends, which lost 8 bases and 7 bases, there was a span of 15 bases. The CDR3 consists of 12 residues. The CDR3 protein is CATGPDSWEQYF. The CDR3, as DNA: TGTGCCACCGGTCCAGATTCATGGGAGCAGTACTTC.

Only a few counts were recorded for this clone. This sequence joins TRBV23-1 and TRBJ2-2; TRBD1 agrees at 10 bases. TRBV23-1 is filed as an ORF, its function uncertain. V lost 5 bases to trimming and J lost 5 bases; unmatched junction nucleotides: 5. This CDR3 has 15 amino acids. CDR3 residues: CASSSGQGKTGELFF. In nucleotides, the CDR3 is TGCGCCAGCAGTTCGGGACAGGGGAAAACCGGGGAGCTGTTTTTT.

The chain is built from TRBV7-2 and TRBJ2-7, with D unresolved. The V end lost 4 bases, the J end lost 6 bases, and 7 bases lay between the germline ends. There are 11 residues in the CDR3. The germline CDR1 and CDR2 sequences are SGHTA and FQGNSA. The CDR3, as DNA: TGTGCCAGCAGCTCGATGGGCGAGCAGTACTTC. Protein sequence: CASSSMGEQYF.

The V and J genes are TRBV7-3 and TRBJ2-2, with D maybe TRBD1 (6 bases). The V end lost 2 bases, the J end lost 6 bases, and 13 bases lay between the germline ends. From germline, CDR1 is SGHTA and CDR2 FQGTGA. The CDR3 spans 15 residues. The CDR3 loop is CASSLRPGVSGELFF. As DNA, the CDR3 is TGTGCCAGCAGCTTACGTCCAGGGGTCTCCGGGGAGCTGTTTTTT.

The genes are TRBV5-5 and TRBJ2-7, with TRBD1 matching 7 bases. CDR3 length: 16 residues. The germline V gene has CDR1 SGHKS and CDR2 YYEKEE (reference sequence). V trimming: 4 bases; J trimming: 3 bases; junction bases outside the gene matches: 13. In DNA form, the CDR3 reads TGTGCCAGCAGCAAAGCTGATCAGGGGGAGAACTACGAGCAGTACTTC. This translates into CASSKADQGENYEQYF. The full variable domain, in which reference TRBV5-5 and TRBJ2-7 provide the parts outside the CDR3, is DAGVTQSPTHLIKTRGQQVTLRCSPISGHKSVSWYQQVLGQGPQFIFQYYEKEERGRGNFPDRFSARQFPNYSSELNVNALLLGDSALYLCASSKADQGENYEQYFGPGTRLTVT.

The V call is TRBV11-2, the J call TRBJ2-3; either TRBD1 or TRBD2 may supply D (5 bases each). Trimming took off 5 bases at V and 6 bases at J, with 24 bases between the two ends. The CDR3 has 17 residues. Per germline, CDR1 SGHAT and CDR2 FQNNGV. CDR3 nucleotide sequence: TGTGCCAGCAGCGAGTACCGGGACCCATCACGAACGGATACGCAGTATTTT. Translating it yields CASSEYRDPSRTDTQYF. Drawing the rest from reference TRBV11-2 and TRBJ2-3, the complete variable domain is EAGVAQSPRYKIIEKRQSVAFWCNPISGHATLYWYQQILGQGPKLLIQFQNNGVVDDSQLPKDRFSAERLKGVDSTLKIQPAKLEDSAVYLCASSEYRDPSRTDTQYFGPGTRLTVL.

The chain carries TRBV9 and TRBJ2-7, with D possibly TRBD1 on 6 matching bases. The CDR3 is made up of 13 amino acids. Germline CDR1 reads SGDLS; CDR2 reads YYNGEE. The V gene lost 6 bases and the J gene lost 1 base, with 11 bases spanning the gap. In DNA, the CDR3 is TGTGCCAGCAACAGGGACACATCCTACGAGCAGTACTTC. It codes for CASNRDTSYEQYF. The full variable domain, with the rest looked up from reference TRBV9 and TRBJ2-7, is DSGVTQTPKHLITATGQRVTLRCSPRSGDLSVYWYQQSLDQGLQFLIQYYNGEERAKGNILERFSAQQFPDLHSELNLSSLELGDSALYFCASNRDTSYEQYFGPGTRLTVT.

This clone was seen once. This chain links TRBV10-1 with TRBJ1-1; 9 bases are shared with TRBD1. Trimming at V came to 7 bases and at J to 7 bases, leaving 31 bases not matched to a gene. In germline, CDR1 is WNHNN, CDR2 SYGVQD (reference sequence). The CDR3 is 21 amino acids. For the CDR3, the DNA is TGCGCCAGCACCCTAAAGGATCTGCGGCCGGACAGGGGTTATTTGGAGGGTGAAGCTTTCTTT. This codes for CASTLKDLRPDRGYLEGEAFF.

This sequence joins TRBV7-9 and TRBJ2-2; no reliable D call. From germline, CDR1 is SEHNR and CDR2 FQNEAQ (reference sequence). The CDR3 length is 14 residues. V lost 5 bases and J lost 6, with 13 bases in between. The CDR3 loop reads CASSPPTPAGELFF. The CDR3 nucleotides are TGTGCCAGCAGCCCGCCTACTCCGGCCGGGGAGCTGTTTTTT.

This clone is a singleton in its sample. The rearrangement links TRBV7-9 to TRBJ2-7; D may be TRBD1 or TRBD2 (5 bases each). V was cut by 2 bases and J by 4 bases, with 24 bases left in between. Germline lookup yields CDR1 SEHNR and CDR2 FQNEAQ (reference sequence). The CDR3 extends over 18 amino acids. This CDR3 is CASSLSKGFGADLYEQYF. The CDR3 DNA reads TGTGCCAGCAGCTTAAGTAAAGGTTTCGGGGCGGACCTATACGAGCAGTACTTC.

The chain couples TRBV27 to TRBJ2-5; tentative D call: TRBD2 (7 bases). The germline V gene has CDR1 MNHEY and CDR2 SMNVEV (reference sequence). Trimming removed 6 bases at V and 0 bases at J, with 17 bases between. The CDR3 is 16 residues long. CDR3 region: CASSPLGGGNQETQYF. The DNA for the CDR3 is TGTGCCAGCAGCCCACTGGGAGGGGGGAACCAAGAGACCCAGTACTTC.

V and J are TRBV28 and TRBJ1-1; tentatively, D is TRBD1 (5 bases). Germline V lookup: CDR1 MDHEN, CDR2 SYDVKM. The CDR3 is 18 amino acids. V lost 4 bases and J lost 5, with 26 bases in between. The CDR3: CASSSPPFLRELQTEAFF. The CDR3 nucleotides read TGTGCCAGCAGTTCGCCGCCGTTCCTCAGGGAACTCCAGACTGAAGCTTTCTTT.

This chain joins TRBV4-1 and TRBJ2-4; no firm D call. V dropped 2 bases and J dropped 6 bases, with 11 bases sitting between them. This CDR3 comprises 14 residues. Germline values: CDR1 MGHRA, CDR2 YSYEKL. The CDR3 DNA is TGCGCCAGCAGCCAACCTACAGTGTCAAACATTCAGTACTTC. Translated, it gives CASSQPTVSNIQYF.

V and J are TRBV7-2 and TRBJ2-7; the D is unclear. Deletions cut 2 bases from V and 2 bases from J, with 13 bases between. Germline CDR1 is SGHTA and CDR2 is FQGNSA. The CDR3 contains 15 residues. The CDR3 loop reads CASSLTGRLTYEQYF. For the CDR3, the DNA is TGTGCCAGCAGCTTAACCGGGCGGCTAACCTACGAGCAGTACTTC.

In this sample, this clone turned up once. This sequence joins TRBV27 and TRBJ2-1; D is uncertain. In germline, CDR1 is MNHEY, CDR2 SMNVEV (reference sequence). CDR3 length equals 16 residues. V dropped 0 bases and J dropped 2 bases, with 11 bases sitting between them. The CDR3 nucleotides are TGTGCCAGCAGTTTATCGGGCATCGGGCCCTACAATGAGCAGTTCTTC. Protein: CASSLSGIGPYNEQFF.

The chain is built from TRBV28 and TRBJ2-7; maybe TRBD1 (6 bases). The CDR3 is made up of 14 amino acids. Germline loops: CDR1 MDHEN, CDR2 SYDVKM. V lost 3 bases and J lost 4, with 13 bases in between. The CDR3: CASSFPQGRYEQYF. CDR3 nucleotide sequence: TGTGCCAGCAGTTTCCCCCAGGGGCGGTACGAGCAGTACTTC.

CDR3 coding DNA: TGTGCCAGCAGCCAACCGACTAGCGCCTCCTACAATGAGCAGTTCTTC. Its translation is CASSQPTSASYNEQFF. The chain couples TRBV4-2 to TRBJ2-1, with 8 bases aligning to TRBD2. J lost 0 bases, V lost 2 bases, and 3 bases had no gene match. The CDR3 spans 16 residues. Per germline, CDR1 LGHNA and CDR2 YNFKEQ.